The entry that follows covers one TCR beta chain sequence. This clonotype was seen a handful of times. Its specific antigen is unknown. At one boundary the junction diverges from the germline segment, which might be a read error. This sample was taken from a study of regulatory T cells in long-lasting Graves disease (dated by TCRdb to about 2021). Describing the broader study: Persistent Graves' disease was defined as persistently positive TSH receptor autoantibodies together with antithyroid drug treatment for over 5 years. Peripheral blood TCR sequencing and RNA sequencing compared persistent Graves' disease patients with newly diagnosed Graves' disease patients. The study took place in China and was registered as a clinical trial. A total of about 35 samples underwent TCR sequencing, from some 13 patients with persistent Graves' disease and some 20 patients with newly diagnosed Graves' disease. On average, persistent Graves' disease patients in the clinical cohort had been on antithyroid drugs for approximately ten years. General conclusions and limits of the study: A larger number of public clonotypes was shared among persistent patients (more than 2,500) than among newly diagnosed patients (around 880). Sequencing and analysis were limited to the TCR beta chain. TRBV28, TRBJ1-2 and TRBJ2-5 were preferentially used in persistent disease, while TRBV20-1 and TRBJ2-1 were favored in newly diagnosed disease. Lower TCR Shannon entropy and fewer highly expanded clones were observed in persistent Graves' disease patients than in newly diagnosed patients, which suggested clonal expansion. The study examined only peripheral blood because the primary lesion, thyroid tissue, could not be accessed. As a limitation, the authors acknowledged that the small sample size may reduce accuracy.

The time point label, as the study defines it: persistent/refractory GD, antithyroid drugs over 5 years with positive TRAb. RNA was extracted from PBMCs in TRIzol for both TCR sequencing and RNA sequencing. The diagnosis of Graves' disease followed American Thyroid Association guidelines. Recruitment of patients was carried out at an endocrinology department in Xi'an, China. Each patient gave roughly 8.4 milliliters of peripheral blood, collected in an EDTA anticoagulant tube. PBMCs were isolated by Ficoll Paque Plus density gradient separation without further T cell sorting. An Agilent 2100 Bioanalyzer and agarose gel were used to check RNA quality, while a NanoDrop 2000 measured RNA concentration. The receptor library was made with multiplex PCR. Sequenced on an Illumina HiSeq 4000. CDR3 regions were amplified by Arm-PCR with iRepertoire HTBI primers to construct TCR beta libraries. Gel purification was performed on PCR products prior to sequencing. Per the authors' processing: Gene usage analysis of CDR3 amino acid clonotypes used the approximately 62 TRBV and about 15 TRBJ segments found across samples. COPE and FqMerger were used to merge filtered high-quality paired reads into contigs. BLAST was used to align contigs to IMGT TRBV, TRBD and TRBJ reference genes, and CDR3 was defined according to IMGT. Clonotypes above 0.1% frequency were classified as highly expanded clones. Repertoire diversity was measured by Shannon entropy, and V-J evenness by the Gini coefficient. Public clonotypes were defined as clonotypes shared by more than one individual. The public reads were reprocessed in TCRdb via fastp at Q25 and MiXCR, keeping in-frame beta chains. Here each entry gathers all rows of one CDR3 protein and keeps the most common genes and DNA. TCRdb's processing, not the authors', yielded these V and J calls. The sample data list roughly 470,000 distinct CDR3 sequences, and less than 25% of these were observed just once. Jointly, the top ten make up 7% to 9.5% of the sample.

CDR1 and CDR2 are read off the germline V gene (reference sequence) as DFQATT and SNEGSKA. From its cysteine to its phenylalanine, the CDR3 spans 13 amino acids. This entry keeps only the CDR3 DNA: 39 bases, framed from base 1. The source of this sequence is a female donor with Graves disease. The sequences come from peripheral blood mononuclear cells (PBMCs), collected when the disease was refractory, from a patient treated with antithyroid drugs. The receptor chain draws on TRBV20-1 and TRBJ1-1; no D gene call is confident. The CDR3 loop reads CSARDLQTAEAFF. At the DNA level, the sequence is TGCAGTGCCAGAGACCTCCAAACCGCTGAAGCTTTCTTT.